This entry is about one TCR beta chain. Its antigen is not identified. The data originate from a study of T cells expressing NK-cell markers. Study summary: Repertoires of TCR beta were obtained from T cells sorted as CD3+CD56+NKG2C+, CD3+CD56+NKG2C- and CD3+CD56-NKG2C+. Most of the eight sequenced donors tested HCMV-seropositive; one tested seronegative. Findings of the study overall: Researchers report these clonotypes also headed the CD3+CD56-NKG2C+ fraction in several donors.

CDR1 and CDR2 from the germline V gene are SGHDN and FVKESK. The CDR3 totals 15 residues. Following a re-call of the 5' RACE reads, TCRdb has one entry per CDR3 protein and lacks DNA. This listing includes a few hundred thousand distinct CDR3 sequences. The chain joins TRBV14 to TRBJ2-7; TCRdb selects TRBD2, and the lack of DNA leaves this call unchecked. This receptor was taken from a man aged 18 to 69 in good health. Sequencing was carried out using blood T cells: a sorted CD56 or NKG2C T cell subset, CD4+ or CD8+ T cells, or bulk PBMC T cells (not recorded which). CDR3 in amino acids: CASSQRHLGGLEQYF.